The entry that follows covers one T cell receptor beta chain sequence. The data belong to a study of cytomegalovirus exposure and HLA in healthy donors. Study in general: Genetic ancestry analysis placed around four fifths of the 400 or so donors that were genotyped in the Caucasian-associated cluster.

Participants comprised healthy donors of bone marrow. Trimming shortened V by 6 bases and J by 4 bases, and 9 bases separated the two germline ends. The CDR3 runs to 12 residues. Germline V gene sequence: CDR1 MNHEY, CDR2 SVGAGI. In the PCR, 60 Vbeta and 13 Jbeta primers were used. Repertoires were generated with immunoSEQ multiplex PCR, while TCRdb's copy carries only in-frame clones and drops some. The sample includes about 98,000 clones, roughly 70% of them seen just once. The receptor comes from a male donor in good health and CMV-seronegative. Sequences were obtained from PBMCs. V usage is TRBV6-5 and J usage is TRBJ2-5; D gene unclear. The chain's CDR3 is CASSHSPETQYF. The CDR3, as DNA: TGTGCCAGCAGCCATAGCCCAGAGACCCAGTACTTC.